A single sample is the source of the 23 T cell receptor beta chains below, sequenced in a study of CD8+ T cells in alopecia areata. Extracted RNA was reverse transcribed into cDNA, the sequencing template. Here immunoSEQ multiplex PCR was the method, and the copy in TCRdb shows in-frame clones only, minus some. The sample shows about 270,000 clones, none of them appearing just once. Cells from pooled cutaneous lymph nodes were sorted by CD4, CD8alpha, NKG2D, NKG2ACE and other markers. The source material was CD4+ T cells sorted from a lymph node. The receptor source for this set is a C3H/HeJ mouse with alopecia areata. This line is of MHC haplotype H2-k.

This clone was seen a few times. The gene names given are mouse names. Read coverage stops 4 residues before the CDR3 terminus; the germline J gene supplies the remainder. The chain joins TRBV13-3 to TRBJ2-3, with no clear D. The CDR3 totals 13 residues. V lost 5 bases to trimming and J lost 0 bases, with 7 bases between them. From germline, CDR1 is NNHDY and CDR2 SYVADS. The part of the CDR3 DNA that was read is TGTGCCAGCAGACATTCTAGTGCAGAA. This gives the protein CASRHSSAE. The CDR3 as a whole reads CASRHSSAETLYF.

On this clone itself: The germline and genes are mouse ones. The DNA ends 4 residues before the CDR3 does, and the rest of the CDR3 is filled in from the germline J gene. Other nucleotide sequences from this sample produce the same CDR3. The chain joins TRBV13-3 to TRBJ2-5; 9 bases fit TRBD1. The CDR3 sequence is 14 residues long. V gave up 2 bases and J gave up 3 bases; unmatched junction bases: 1. The germline CDR1 and CDR2 sequences are NNHDY and SYVADS. The covered CDR3 bases are TGTGCCAGCAGTGAGACAGGGGGGCAAGAC. Amino acids: CASSETGGQD. The complete CDR3 reads CASSETGGQDTQYF. Using reference TRBV13-3 and TRBJ2-5 for the parts outside the CDR3, the full variable domain is EAAVTQSPRSKVAVTGGKVTLSCHQTNNHDYMYWYRQDTGHGLRLIHYSYVADSTEKGDIPDGYKASRPSQENFSLILELASLSQTAVYFCASSETGGQDTQYFGPGTRLLVL.

This clone was detected a few times. The genes and germline here are from mouse. CDR3 loop: CAWSPSGTGGNSPLYF. The part of the CDR3 DNA that was read is TGTGCCTGGAGCCCCTCCGGGACAGGGGGAAATTCGCCC. V is TRBV31 and J is TRBJ1-6; the match to TRBD1 covers 11 bases. The read ends 3 residues shy of where the CDR3 ends; the end is completed using the germline J gene. TRBJ1-6 is annotated as an ORF whose role is uncertain. The CDR3 is 16 residues long. The trim removed 3 bases at V and 7 bases at J, leaving 8 bases unmatched. Germline assignment: CDR1 GKSSPN and CDR2 SITVG.

This clone was detected only a few times. Gene names refer to mouse genes. CDR3 sequence reads: CASSELGGADEQYF. The CDR3 DNA, read in part, is TGTGCCAGCAGTGAGCTAGGGGGGGCGGAT. The chain carries TRBV13-3 and TRBJ2-7, with TRBD2 matching over 8 bases. The read ends 4 residues early relative to the CDR3; the germline J gene fills the gap. This CDR3 comprises 14 residues. CDR1 is NNHDY, CDR2 SYVADS, per germline.

This clone was seen more than once but under ten times. This clone may be a read error of a much larger clone one base away. Genes and germline come from the mouse. The read ends 4 residues early relative to the CDR3; the germline J gene fills the gap. The chain employs TRBV13-1 and TRBJ2-2; a possible D gene is TRBD1 (8 bases). This CDR3 is built from 15 residues. Germline values: CDR1 NSHNY, CDR2 SYGAGN. Deletions cut 3 bases from V and 3 bases from J, with 12 bases between. Incomplete CDR3 DNA: TGTGCCAGCAGTGTAACAGGGGGGGACACCGGG. This sequence encodes CASSVTGGDTG. The whole CDR3 reads CASSVTGGDTGQLYF.

The sample holds a few counts of this clone. Mouse gene names apply. The read is 4 residues too short to cover the CDR3 end, so that end is filled in from the germline J gene. The rearrangement links TRBV14 to TRBJ2-5; TRBD1 agrees at 7 bases. Germline V gene sequence: CDR1 SGHDT, CDR2 FRDEAV. The CDR3 has 15 residues. The J segment lost 0 bases and the V segment lost 3 bases, leaving 4 bases of the junction unmatched. CDR3 in amino acids: CASSSGGINQDTQYF. The part of the CDR3 DNA that was read is TGTGCCAGCAGTTCAGGGGGAATTAACCAAGAC.

This clone was recorded a few times. Gene names are the mouse ones. The read halts 4 residues ahead of the CDR3 end, with the missing end drawn from the germline J gene. The rearrangement uses TRBV19 and TRBJ2-3; TRBD1 matches 7 bases. Trimming took 4 bases from V and 0 from J; bases not matched to a gene: 5. The germline gives CDR1 FNHDT, CDR2 SITEND (reference sequence). This CDR3 has 15 amino acids. The DNA read from the CDR3 is TGTGCCAGCAGTCAGACAGGGTCGAGTGCAGAA. Translation gives CASSQTGSSAE. The CDR3 reads in full as CASSQTGSSAETLYF.

A note on this clone: A read error is possible here, since a much larger clone lies one base away. Genes here carry mouse names. Read coverage stops 4 residues before the CDR3 terminus; the germline J gene supplies the remainder. This chain joins TRBV13-3 and TRBJ2-3; the match to TRBD2 covers 8 bases. Germline values: CDR1 NNHDY, CDR2 SYVADS. J gave up 0 bases and V 0 bases, and 0 bases lay outside the gene matches. The CDR3 length is 15 residues. This CDR3 reads CASSDDWGSAETLYF. The DNA read from the CDR3 is TGTGCCAGCAGTGATGACTGGGGGAGTGCAGAA.

This clone has a handful of counts. Gene names denote mouse genes. The read finishes 4 residues shy of the CDR3 end, and the germline J gene is used to complete it. Other nucleotide sequences in the sample specify the same CDR3. V usage is TRBV5 and J usage is TRBJ1-2; no clear D gene. This CDR3 spans 13 amino acids. Germline V lookup: CDR1 LGHNA, CDR2 YNLKQL (reference sequence). V was shortened by 0 bases and J by 1 base, with 3 bases between the two germline ends. The CDR3 spells CASSQEGNSDYTF. CDR3 DNA (partial): TGTGCCAGCAGCCAAGAGGGAAACTCC.

This clone turned up a few times. All gene names here are mouse names. The read finishes 4 residues shy of the CDR3 end, and the germline J gene is used to complete it. J is TRBJ2-7 and V is TRBV5; TRBD1 matches at 11 bases. Germline V gives CDR1 LGHNA, CDR2 YNLKQL (reference sequence). This CDR3 comprises 15 residues. The CDR3 region is CASSQWTGGGDEQYF. CDR3 bases read: TGTGCCAGCAGCCAATGGACAGGGGGCGGGGAT.

This clone has only a few counts. Gene names follow the mouse nomenclature. Read coverage stops 4 residues before the CDR3 terminus; the germline J gene supplies the remainder. This chain links TRBV31 with TRBJ2-2, with 11 bases aligning to TRBD2. Germline assignment: CDR1 GKSSPN and CDR2 SITVG. V gave up 0 bases and J gave up 4 bases; unmatched junction bases: 4. The CDR3 is 16 amino acids. The CDR3 sequence: CAWSLGLGGSTGQLYF. The DNA read from the CDR3 is TGTGCCTGGAGTCTAGGACTGGGGGGATCCACCGGG.

This clone showed up just a few times. Gene and germline names: mouse. The CDR3 is cut off 4 residues early in the read; its end comes from the germline J gene. J is TRBJ1-1 and V is TRBV5, with TRBD1 matching 8 bases. The CDR3 sequence is 13 residues long. Per germline, CDR1 LGHNA and CDR2 YNLKQL (reference sequence). CDR3 sequence: CASSLRTGREVFF. CDR3 bases read: TGTGCCAGCAGCCTTCGGACAGGGCGA.

In its sample, this clone was seen a few times. Mouse gene names and germline throughout. The CDR3 is cut off 4 residues early in the read; its end comes from the germline J gene. The V gene is TRBV13-1, the J gene TRBJ2-3; TRBD1 aligns across 9 bases. The CDR3 loop spans 15 amino acids. In germline, CDR1 is NSHNY, CDR2 SYGAGN. V lost 0 bases, J lost 4 bases, and 3 bases stayed unmatched. CDR3 in amino acids: CASSDGGQGSETLYF. The CDR3 bases that were read are TGTGCCAGCAGTGATGGGGGACAGGGCTCAGAA.

Note on this clone: Gene names are the mouse ones. The observed sequence ends 4 residues before the CDR3 terminus, with the missing tail filled in from the germline J gene. The chain carries TRBV3 and TRBJ2-2, with 8 bases aligning to TRBD2. The CDR3 consists of 17 residues. Germline V lookup: CDR1 SNHLY, CDR2 FYNGKV (reference sequence). The junction had 8 bases not matched to a gene; V was cut back by 5 bases and J by 0 bases. CDR3 bases read: TGTGCCAGCAGCCCCTCCGGGACTGGAACAAACACCGGG. It encodes CASSPSGTGTNTG. The CDR3 in its entirety is CASSPSGTGTNTGQLYF.

For this clone: Just one base apart from a much larger clone, this may be a read error. The genes are named according to mouse. The read terminates 4 residues before the CDR3 end, so the remaining end is supplied by the germline J gene. Other nucleotide sequences in the sample specify the same CDR3. The chain joins TRBV12-1 to TRBJ1-2; D is unclear. The CDR3 is 13 amino acids. Germline V gene sequence: CDR1 SGHSN, CDR2 HYEKVE. The V end lost 1 base, the J end lost 0 bases, and 5 bases lay between the germline ends. The CDR3 sequence is CASSLTPNSDYTF. The part of the CDR3 DNA that was read is TGTGCCAGCTCTCTGACACCAAACTCC.

Comments on this clone: Genes here carry mouse names. The read comes to an end 4 residues before the CDR3 does, leaving the germline J gene to fill in the end. The sample holds other DNA sequences that translate to the same CDR3. V and J are TRBV13-2 and TRBJ2-1, with TRBD1 identical over 10 bases. The CDR3 length is 13 residues. CDR1 is NNHNN and CDR2 is SYGAGS in the germline V gene (reference sequence). The CDR3 region is CASGPGQGAEQFF. CDR3 DNA (partial): TGTGCCAGCGGCCCGGGACAGGGGGCT.

About this clone itself: Gene names are mouse gene names. The read terminates 4 residues ahead of where the CDR3 ends, so the germline J gene completes it. Within the sample, other DNA sequences also encode this same CDR3. The rearrangement joins TRBV1 to TRBJ2-1, with TRBD1 matching 9 bases. CDR3 length: 15 amino acids. The ends lost 1 base at V and 3 bases at J; junction bases unmatched: 1. Germline lookup yields CDR1 NSQYPW and CDR2 LRSPGD (reference sequence). Incomplete CDR3 DNA: TGCACCTGCAGTGCAGGACAGGGGGTCTATGCT. Protein sequence: CTCSAGQGVYA. The entire CDR3 sequence reads CTCSAGQGVYAEQFF.

As to this clone: All gene names here are mouse names. The read halts 4 residues ahead of the CDR3 end, with the missing end drawn from the germline J gene. The chain couples TRBV13-1 to TRBJ2-3; 9 bases align to TRBD2. With V trimmed by 3 bases and J by 0 bases, 5 bases remained unmatched. From germline, CDR1 is NSHNY and CDR2 SYGAGN. The CDR3 loop spans 16 amino acids. The part of the CDR3 DNA that was read is TGTGCCAGCAGTGTGAGACTGGGGGCTAGTGCAGAA. Translated: CASSVRLGASAE. The entire CDR3 reads CASSVRLGASAETLYF.

Points on this clone: Gene and germline names: mouse. Read coverage stops 4 residues before the CDR3 terminus; the germline J gene supplies the remainder. The gene calls are TRBV1 and TRBJ2-1; 9 nucleotides agree with TRBD1. Germline CDR1 and CDR2: NSQYPW and LRSPGD (reference sequence). CDR3 length equals 14 residues. The CDR3 DNA, read in part, is TGCACCTGCAGTATCCACAGGGGGCGGACT. This encodes CTCSIHRGRT. The whole CDR3 sequence is CTCSIHRGRTEQFF.

A remark on this clone: Mouse names are used for the genes. The sequence runs out 4 residues before the end of the CDR3; the remainder is reconstructed from the germline J gene. The V call is TRBV13-1, the J call TRBJ2-7, with D tentatively TRBD2 (6 bases). V was shortened by 5 bases and J by 3 bases, with 15 bases between the two germline ends. The CDR3 runs 14 residues. In germline, CDR1 is NSHNY, CDR2 SYGAGN. The sequenced part of the CDR3 DNA is TGTGCCAGCAGCCAACCGGGACTTAACTAT. Translating gives CASSQPGLNY. The complete CDR3 reads CASSQPGLNYEQYF.

On this clone itself: Any gene name here is a mouse gene name. The read halts 4 residues ahead of the CDR3 end, with the missing end drawn from the germline J gene. The J gene is TRBJ2-2, the V gene TRBV13-1, with a tentative D call TRBD1 (6 bases). The CDR3 loop spans 15 amino acids. V was cut by 5 bases and J by 0 bases, with 11 bases left in between. Germline CDR1 and CDR2: NSHNY and SYGAGN. The sequenced CDR3 bases are TGTGCCAGCAGCCGGGGACAAACAAACACCGGG. Protein: CASSRGQTNTG. The whole CDR3 protein is CASSRGQTNTGQLYF.

A word on this clone: These gene names are mouse names. The read halts 4 residues ahead of the CDR3 end, with the missing end drawn from the germline J gene. The genes are TRBV19 and TRBJ2-1; D gene ambiguous. From germline, CDR1 is FNHDT and CDR2 SITEND (reference sequence). The CDR3 runs to 14 residues. V was pared by 0 bases and J by 4 bases, with 8 bases between. The DNA read from the CDR3 is TGTGCCAGCAGTATAGTCCAGTCATATGCT. Its protein product is CASSIVQSYA. The complete CDR3 reads CASSIVQSYAEQFF.

Comment on this clone: Gene names refer to mouse genes. The CDR3 end lies 3 residues beyond the end of the read and is filled in from the germline J gene. The sample carries other DNA sequences with the same CDR3. V gene TRBV1 combines with J gene TRBJ1-6, with D possibly matching TRBD1 (6 bases). TRBJ1-6 is an ORF, with its function uncertain. The CDR3 is 14 amino acids. Trimming cost V 3 bases and J 5 bases, with 8 bases left between them. Per the germline V gene, CDR1 is NSQYPW and CDR2 is LRSPGD (reference sequence). CDR3 bases read: TGCACCTGCAGTGCGGGACAAAATAATTCGCCC. Amino acids: CTCSAGQNNSP. The full CDR3 protein reads CTCSAGQNNSPLYF.